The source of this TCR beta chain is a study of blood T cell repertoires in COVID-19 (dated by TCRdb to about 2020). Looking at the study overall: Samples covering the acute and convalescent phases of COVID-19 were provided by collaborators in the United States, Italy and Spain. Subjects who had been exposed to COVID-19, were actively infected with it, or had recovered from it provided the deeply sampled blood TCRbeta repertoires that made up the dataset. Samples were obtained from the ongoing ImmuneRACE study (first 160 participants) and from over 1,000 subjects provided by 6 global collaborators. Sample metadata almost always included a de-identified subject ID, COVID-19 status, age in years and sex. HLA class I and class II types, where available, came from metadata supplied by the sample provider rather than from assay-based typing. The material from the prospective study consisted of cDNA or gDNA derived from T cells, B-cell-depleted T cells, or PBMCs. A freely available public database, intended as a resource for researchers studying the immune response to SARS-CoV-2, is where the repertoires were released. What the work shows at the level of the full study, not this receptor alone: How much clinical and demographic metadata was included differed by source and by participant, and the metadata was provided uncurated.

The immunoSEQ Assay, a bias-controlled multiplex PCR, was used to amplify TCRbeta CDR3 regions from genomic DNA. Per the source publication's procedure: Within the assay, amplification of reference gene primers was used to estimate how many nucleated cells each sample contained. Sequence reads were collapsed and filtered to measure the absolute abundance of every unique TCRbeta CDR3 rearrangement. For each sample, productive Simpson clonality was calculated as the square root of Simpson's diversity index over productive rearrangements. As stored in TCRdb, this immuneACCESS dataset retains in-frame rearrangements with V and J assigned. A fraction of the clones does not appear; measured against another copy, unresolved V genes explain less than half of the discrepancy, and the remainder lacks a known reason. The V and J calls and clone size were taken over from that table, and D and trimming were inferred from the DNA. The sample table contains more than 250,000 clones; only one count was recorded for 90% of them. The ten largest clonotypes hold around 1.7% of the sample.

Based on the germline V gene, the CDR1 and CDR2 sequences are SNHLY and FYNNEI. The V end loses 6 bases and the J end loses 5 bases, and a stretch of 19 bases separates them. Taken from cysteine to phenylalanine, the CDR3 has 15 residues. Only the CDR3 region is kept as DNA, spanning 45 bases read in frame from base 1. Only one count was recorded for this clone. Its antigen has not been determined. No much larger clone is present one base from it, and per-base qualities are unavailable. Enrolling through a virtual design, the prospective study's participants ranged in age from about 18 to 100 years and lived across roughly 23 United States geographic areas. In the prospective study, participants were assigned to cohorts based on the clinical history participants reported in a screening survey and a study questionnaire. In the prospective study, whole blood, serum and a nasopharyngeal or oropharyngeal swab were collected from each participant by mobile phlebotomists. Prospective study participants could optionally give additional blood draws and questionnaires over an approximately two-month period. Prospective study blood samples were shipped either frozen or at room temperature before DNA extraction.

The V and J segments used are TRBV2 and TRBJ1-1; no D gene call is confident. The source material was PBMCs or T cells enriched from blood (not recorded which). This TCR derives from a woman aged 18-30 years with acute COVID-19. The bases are TGTGCCAGCAGCCTACATGGAACAGCGGCGACTGAAGCTTTCTTT. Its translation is CASSLHGTAATEAFF.